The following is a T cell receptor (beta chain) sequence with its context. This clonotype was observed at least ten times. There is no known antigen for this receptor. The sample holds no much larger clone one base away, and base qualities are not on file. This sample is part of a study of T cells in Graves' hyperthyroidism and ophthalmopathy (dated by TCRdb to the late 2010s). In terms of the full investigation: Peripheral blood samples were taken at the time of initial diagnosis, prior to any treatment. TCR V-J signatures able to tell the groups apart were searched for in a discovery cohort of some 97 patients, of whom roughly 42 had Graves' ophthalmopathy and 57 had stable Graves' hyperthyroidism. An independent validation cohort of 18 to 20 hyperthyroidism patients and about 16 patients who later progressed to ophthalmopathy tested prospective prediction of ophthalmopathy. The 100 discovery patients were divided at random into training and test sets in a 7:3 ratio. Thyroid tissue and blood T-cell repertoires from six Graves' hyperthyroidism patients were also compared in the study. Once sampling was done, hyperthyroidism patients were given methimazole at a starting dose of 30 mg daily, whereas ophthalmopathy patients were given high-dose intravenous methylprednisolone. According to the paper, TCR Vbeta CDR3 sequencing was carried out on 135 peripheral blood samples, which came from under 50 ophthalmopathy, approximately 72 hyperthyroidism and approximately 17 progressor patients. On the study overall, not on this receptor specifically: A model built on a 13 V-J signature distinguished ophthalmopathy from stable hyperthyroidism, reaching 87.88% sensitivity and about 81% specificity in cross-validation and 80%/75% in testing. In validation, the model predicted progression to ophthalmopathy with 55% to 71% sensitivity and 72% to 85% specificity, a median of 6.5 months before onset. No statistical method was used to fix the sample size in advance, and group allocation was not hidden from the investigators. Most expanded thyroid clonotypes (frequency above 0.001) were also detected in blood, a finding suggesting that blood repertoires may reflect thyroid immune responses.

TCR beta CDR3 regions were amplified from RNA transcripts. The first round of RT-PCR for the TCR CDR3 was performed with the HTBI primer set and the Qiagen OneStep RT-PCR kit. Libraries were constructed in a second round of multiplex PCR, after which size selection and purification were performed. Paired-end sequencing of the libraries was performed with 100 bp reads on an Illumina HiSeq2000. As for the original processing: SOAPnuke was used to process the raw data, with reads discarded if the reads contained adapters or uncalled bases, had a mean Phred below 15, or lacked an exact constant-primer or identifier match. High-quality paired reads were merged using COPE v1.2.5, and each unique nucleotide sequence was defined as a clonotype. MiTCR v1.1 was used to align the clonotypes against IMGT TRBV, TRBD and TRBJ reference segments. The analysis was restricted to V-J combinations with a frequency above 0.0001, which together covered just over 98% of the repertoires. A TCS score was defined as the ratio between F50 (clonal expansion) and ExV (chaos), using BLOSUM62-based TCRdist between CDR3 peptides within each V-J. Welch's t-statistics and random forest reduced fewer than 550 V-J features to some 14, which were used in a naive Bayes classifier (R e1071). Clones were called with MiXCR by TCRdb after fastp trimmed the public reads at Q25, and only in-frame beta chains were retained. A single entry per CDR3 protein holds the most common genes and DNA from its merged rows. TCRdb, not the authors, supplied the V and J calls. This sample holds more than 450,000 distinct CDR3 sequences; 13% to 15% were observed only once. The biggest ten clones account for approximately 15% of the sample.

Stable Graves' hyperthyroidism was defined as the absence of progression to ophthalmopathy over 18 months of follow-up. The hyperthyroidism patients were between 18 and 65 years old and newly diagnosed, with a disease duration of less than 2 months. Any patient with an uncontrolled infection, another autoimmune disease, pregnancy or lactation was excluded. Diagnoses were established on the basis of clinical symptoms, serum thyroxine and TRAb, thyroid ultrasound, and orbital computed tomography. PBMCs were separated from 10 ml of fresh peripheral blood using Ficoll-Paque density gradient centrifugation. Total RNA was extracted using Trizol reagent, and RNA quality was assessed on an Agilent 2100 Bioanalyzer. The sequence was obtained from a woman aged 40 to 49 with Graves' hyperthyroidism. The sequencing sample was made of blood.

The CDR3 reads as follows: CASSSDSPGEQFF. The bases read TGTGCCAGCAGCTCGGACTCCCCCGGTGAGCAGTTCTTC. This sequence uses TRBV7-3 and TRBJ2-1; TRBD2 is a weak D gene call, 5 bases matching. Based on the germline V gene, the CDR1 and CDR2 sequences are SGHTA and FQGTGA. The CDR3, cysteine through phenylalanine, is 13 amino acids long. The DNA shown is the 39-base CDR3, in frame from base 1. V is clipped by 4 bases and J by 9 bases, and the sequence between their germline boundaries is 13 bases long.